The 15 T cell receptor beta chains below come from one sample, sequenced in a study of tissue T cells after allogeneic stem cell transplantation. The assay was immunoSEQ multiplex PCR, and TCRdb's table has in-frame clones only and misses some. This sample yields thousands of clones, of which approximately 60% are seen a single time; roughly 22% belongs to the top ten. Source: tissue from the jejunum, taken at autopsy. The receptors were sampled from a male donor aged 60 or over with lung cancer.

The chain joins TRBV6-6 to TRBJ2-3, with unresolved D. The CDR3 has 13 amino acids. Germline CDR1 reads MNHNY; CDR2 reads SVGAGI (reference sequence). Trimming stripped 2 bases from V and 0 bases from J, with 3 bases between. The CDR3 loop reads CASSYISTDTQYF. As DNA, the CDR3 is TGTGCCAGCAGTTACATTAGCACAGATACGCAGTATTTT.

This rearrangement joins TRBV9 to TRBJ1-2; the D gene is possibly TRBD1 (5 bases). V was cut by 3 bases and J by 4 bases, with 13 bases left in between. In germline, CDR1 is SGDLS, CDR2 YYNGEE. CDR3 length equals 14 residues. The CDR3 bases are TGTGCCAGCAGCGGGACCTGGGGCCTCTATGGCTACACCTTC. Protein product: CASSGTWGLYGYTF.

The chain has TRBV6-5 and TRBJ2-6; D unclear. The CDR3 consists of 15 residues. Trimming removed 7 bases at V and 0 bases at J, with 10 bases between. Germline CDR1 MNHEY, CDR2 SVGAGI. As DNA, the CDR3 is TGTGCCAGCAAAGCCTACATCTCTGGGGCCAACGTCCTGACTTTC. Residues: CASKAYISGANVLTF.

The chain links TRBV20-1 to TRBJ2-7; 9 bases map to TRBD2. The V and J ends lost 3 bases and 4 bases, in that order; junction bases with no gene match: 13. This CDR3 spans 16 amino acids. The germline V gene encodes CDR1 DFQATT and CDR2 SNEGSKA (reference sequence). This CDR3 reads CSASAVGQRGVYEQYF. CDR3 sequence (DNA): TGCAGTGCTAGTGCCGTGGGGCAGCGGGGGGTATACGAGCAGTACTTC.

The chain employs TRBV3-1 (or the pseudogene TRBV3-2) and TRBJ1-2; D might be TRBD1 (5 bases). Germline V gene lookup returns CDR1 LGHDT and CDR2 YNNKEL (reference sequence). The CDR3 totals 13 residues. V gave up 1 base and J gave up 7 bases, with 10 bases separating them. The CDR3 DNA follows: TGTGCCAGCAGCCAAGCGAATGGGGGTGGCTACACCTTC. It specifies CASSQANGGGYTF.

Remarks on this clone: This sample also contains other DNA sequences that code for the same CDR3. The genes are TRBV30 and TRBJ1-3; D gene unclear. Germline loops: CDR1 GTSNPN, CDR2 SVGIG (reference sequence). CDR3 length: 12 residues. V was trimmed by 0 bases and J by 3 bases, leaving 3 bases between them. The DNA for the CDR3 is TGTGCCTGGAGTGTACTTGGAAACACCATATATTTT. Its protein is CAWSVLGNTIYF.

V is TRBV6-2 or TRBV6-3 and J is TRBJ1-1, with D unresolved. CDR3 length equals 13 residues. Trimming shortened V by 1 base and J by 1 base, and 4 bases separated the two germline ends. Germline V gives CDR1 MNHEY, CDR2 SVGEGT. The CDR3 DNA is TGTGCCAGCAGTTACTGGGAGAACACTGAAGCTTTCTTT. Translating gives CASSYWENTEAFF.

The rearrangement links TRBV28 to TRBJ2-1; 10 positions agree with TRBD2. The junction had 3 bases not matched to a gene; V was cut back by 6 bases and J by 4 bases. The CDR3 extends over 14 amino acids. CDR1 is MDHEN and CDR2 is SYDVKM in the germline V gene. The CDR3, as DNA: TGTGCCAGCAGCCAGACTAGCGGGTACAATGAGCAGTTCTTC. Translation gives CASSQTSGYNEQFF.

The V gene is TRBV30, the J gene TRBJ1-5, with D uncertain. From germline, CDR1 is GTSNPN and CDR2 SVGIG (reference sequence). Trimming left V 3 bases short and J 3 bases short, with 9 bases between. CDR3 length equals 13 residues. The CDR3 here is CAWRGQNNQPQHF. The DNA of the CDR3 is TGTGCCTGGAGGGGCCAGAACAATCAGCCCCAGCATTTT.

This clone is medium-sized within its sample. The J gene is TRBJ1-5, the V gene TRBV6-1; D perhaps matches TRBD1 (5 bases). Trimming took 1 base from V and 3 from J, leaving 7 bases between them. Germline V lookup: CDR1 MNHNS, CDR2 SASEGT. This CDR3 contains 14 residues. CDR3 bases: TGTGCCAGCAGTGAAGGACAGTTCAATCAGCCCCAGCATTTT. Translation gives CASSEGQFNQPQHF.

The rearrangement joins TRBV19 to TRBJ1-5, with D possibly TRBD1 on 6 matching bases. The CDR3 runs to 14 residues. V was cut by 5 bases and J by 9 bases, with 17 bases left in between. Germline V gives CDR1 LNHDA, CDR2 SQIVND (reference sequence). The DNA for the CDR3 is TGTGCCAGTAGTGAACGACAGGAGGGACGGCCCCAGCATTTT. Translated, it gives CASSERQEGRPQHF.

The chain employs TRBV7-9 and TRBJ2-5; possibly TRBD1 for D (5 bases). V lost 3 bases and J lost 5, with 10 bases in between. The length of the CDR3 is 13 residues. Per the germline V gene, CDR1 is SEHNR and CDR2 is FQNEAQ (reference sequence). The CDR3 nucleotides read TGTGCCAGCAGCTTCCCAGGGTGGGAGACCCAGTACTTC. It specifies CASSFPGWETQYF.

This clone is medium-sized (0.01 to 0.1%) by share. The chain carries TRBV21-1 and TRBJ2-7; the table's D call TRBD1 went unverified against the DNA. TRBV21-1 is noted as a pseudogene. The CDR3 covers 11 residues. The CDR3 loop is CASSKFQGSHF. CDR3 DNA: TGTGCCAGCAGCAAATTCCAGGGGTCCCACTTC.

The chain uses TRBV25-1 and TRBJ2-1; D remains unclear. Looked up from germline, CDR1 is MGHDK and CDR2 is SYGVNS. There are 11 residues in the CDR3. The ends were cut back, 7 bases at V and 8 bases at J, with 9 bases in the middle. In nucleotides, the CDR3 is TGTGCCAGCATGATCCACTATGAGCAGTTCTTC. Translated, it gives CASMIHYEQFF.

CDR3 in amino acids: CASSEKVDGGNSPLHF. The CDR3 coding sequence is TGTGCCAGCAGTGAAAAGGTCGACGGAGGGAATTCACCCCTCCACTTT. The V and J genes are TRBV28 and TRBJ1-6, with D unresolved. Per the germline V gene, CDR1 is MDHEN and CDR2 is SYDVKM. The CDR3 contains 16 residues. V was cut by 5 bases and J by 7 bases, with 18 bases left in between.